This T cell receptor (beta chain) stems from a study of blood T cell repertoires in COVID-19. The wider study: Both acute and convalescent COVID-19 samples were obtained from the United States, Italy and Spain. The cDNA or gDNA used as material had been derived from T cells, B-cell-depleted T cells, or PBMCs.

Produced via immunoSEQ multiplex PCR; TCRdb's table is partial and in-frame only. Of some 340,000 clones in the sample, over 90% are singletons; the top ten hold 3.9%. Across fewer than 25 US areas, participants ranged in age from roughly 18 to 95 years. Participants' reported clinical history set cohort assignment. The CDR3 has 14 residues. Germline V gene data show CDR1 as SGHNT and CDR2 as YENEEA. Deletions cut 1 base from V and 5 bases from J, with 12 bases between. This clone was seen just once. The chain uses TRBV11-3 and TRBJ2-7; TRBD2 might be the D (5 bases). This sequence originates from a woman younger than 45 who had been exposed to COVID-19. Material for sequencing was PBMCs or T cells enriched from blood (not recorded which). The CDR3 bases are TGTGCCAGCAGCTTAGGGCCGGGGTCCAACGAGCAGTACTTC. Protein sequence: CASSLGPGSNEQYF.